This T cell receptor (beta chain) was captured in a study of OX40 agonist ivuxolimab in advanced cancers. Study overall: Averaging about 60 years in age, with a range of about 23 to 79, the cohort was 82.7% male.

Study-wide findings and caveats: Within 6 weeks, CD4+ and CD8+ blood T cells expanded clonally at 0.1 to 3.0 mg/kg. Low normalized T-cell clonal expansion was additionally recorded for some nonresponders.

This CDR3 spans 16 amino acids. Per germline, CDR1 SGHRS and CDR2 YFSETQ. V shed 4 bases and J 7 bases; nucleotides not matched to a gene: 10. Autoimmune disease history or systemic immunosuppression was exclusionary. Using immunoSEQ multiplex PCR, the repertoire was profiled, and TCRdb retains in-frame clones only, with some absent. The sample has over 150,000 clones, 94% seen once; the top ten hold around 0.33%. To note about this clone: Its antigen is not identified.

The chain employs TRBV5-1 and TRBJ2-1, with TRBD2 matching 11 bases. The material sequenced was CD4+ or CD8+ T cells sorted from blood, taken in a trial of the OX40 agonist ivuxolimab. The origin of this receptor is an adult with an advanced solid tumor such as melanoma, head and neck, liver or kidney cancer. CDR3 in amino acids: CASSTTSGSLGNEQFF. DNA for the CDR3: TGCGCCAGCAGCACCACTAGCGGGAGCTTGGGAAATGAGCAGTTCTTC.